The clone carrying this T cell receptor (beta chain) has ten or more counts. Its antigen is not known. A second PCR, run for about 7 to 11 cycles, used a sample-barcoded 5' primer plus a J-beta primer mix. TCRdb re-called the 5' RACE reads through MiXCR, storing one row per CDR3 protein. Among around 1,700,000 distinct CDR3 sequences listed, 28% were seen once. This entry comes from a study of blood T cells in healthy people across ages. Trimming removed 5 bases from V and 3 bases from J; junction bases left unmatched: 2. In germline, CDR1 is SGHTA, CDR2 FQGTGA. This CDR3 contains 13 residues. The study, taken as a whole, reports: More naive CD4+ cells and higher diversity marked long-lived donors relative to aged donors.

The sequenced material came from blood. V gene TRBV7-3 combines with J gene TRBJ1-2; 8 bases line up with TRBD1. This TCR came from a woman aged 30 to 39 in good health. CDR3 residues: CASSADRDYGYTF. The CDR3 nucleotides are TGTGCCAGCAGCGCGGACAGGGACTATGGCTACACCTTC.